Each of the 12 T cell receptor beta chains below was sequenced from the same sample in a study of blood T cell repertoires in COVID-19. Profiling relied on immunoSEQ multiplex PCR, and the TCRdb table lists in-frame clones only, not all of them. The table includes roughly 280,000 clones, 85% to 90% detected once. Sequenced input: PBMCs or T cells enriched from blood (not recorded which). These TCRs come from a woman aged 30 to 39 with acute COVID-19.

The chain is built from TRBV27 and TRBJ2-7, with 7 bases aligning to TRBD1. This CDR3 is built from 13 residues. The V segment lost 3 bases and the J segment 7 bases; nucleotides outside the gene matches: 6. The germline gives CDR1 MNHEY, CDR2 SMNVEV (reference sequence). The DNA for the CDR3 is TGTGCCAGCAGTTTTCAGGGGGTCCGGGAGCAGTACTTC. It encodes CASSFQGVREQYF.

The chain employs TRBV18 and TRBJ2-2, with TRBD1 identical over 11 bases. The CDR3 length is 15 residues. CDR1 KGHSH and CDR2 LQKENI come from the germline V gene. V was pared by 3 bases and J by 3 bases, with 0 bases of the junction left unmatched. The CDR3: CASSPGQGDTGELFF. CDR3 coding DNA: TGTGCCAGCTCACCGGGACAGGGGGACACCGGGGAGCTGTTTTTT. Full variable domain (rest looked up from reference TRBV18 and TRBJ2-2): NAGVMQNPRHLVRRRGQEARLRCSPMKGHSHVYWYRQLPEEGLKFMVYLQKENIIDESGMPKERFSAEFPKEGPSILRIQQVVRGDSAAYFCASSPGQGDTGELFFGEGSRLTVL.

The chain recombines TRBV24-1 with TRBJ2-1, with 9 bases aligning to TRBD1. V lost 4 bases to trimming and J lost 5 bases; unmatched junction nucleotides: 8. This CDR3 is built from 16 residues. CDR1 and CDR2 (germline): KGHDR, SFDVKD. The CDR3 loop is CATSDPGQGFNNEQFF. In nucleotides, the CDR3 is TGTGCCACCAGTGACCCGGGACAGGGCTTTAACAATGAGCAGTTCTTC.

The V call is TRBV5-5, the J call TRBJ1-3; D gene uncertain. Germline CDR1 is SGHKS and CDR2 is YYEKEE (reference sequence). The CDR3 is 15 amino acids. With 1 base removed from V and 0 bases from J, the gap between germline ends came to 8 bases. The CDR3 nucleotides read TGTGCCAGCAGCTTGAACCCGAGCTCTGGAAACACCATATATTTT. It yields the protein CASSLNPSSGNTIYF.

CDR3 loop: CASSTPQDYNSPLHF. In DNA form, the CDR3 reads TGTGCCAGCAGTACCCCACAGGATTATAATTCACCCCTCCACTTT. The chain is built from TRBV28 and TRBJ1-6; D perhaps matches TRBD1 (5 bases). With 5 bases removed from V and 4 bases from J, the gap between germline ends came to 12 bases. This CDR3 is 15 amino acids long. The germline V gene has CDR1 MDHEN and CDR2 SYDVKM.

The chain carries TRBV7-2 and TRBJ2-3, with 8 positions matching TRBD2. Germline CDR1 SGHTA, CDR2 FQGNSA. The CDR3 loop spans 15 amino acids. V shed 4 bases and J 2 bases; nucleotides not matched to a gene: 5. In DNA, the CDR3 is TGTGCCAGCAGCTCCGGGGGGGGGTTCACAGATACGCAGTATTTT. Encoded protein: CASSSGGGFTDTQYF.

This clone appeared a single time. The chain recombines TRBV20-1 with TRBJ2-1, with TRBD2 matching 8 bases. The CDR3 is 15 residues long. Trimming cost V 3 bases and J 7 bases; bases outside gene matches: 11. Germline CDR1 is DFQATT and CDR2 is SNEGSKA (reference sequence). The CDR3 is CSASEFKRGQNEQFF. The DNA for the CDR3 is TGCAGTGCTAGTGAATTTAAGCGGGGGCAAAATGAGCAGTTCTTC.

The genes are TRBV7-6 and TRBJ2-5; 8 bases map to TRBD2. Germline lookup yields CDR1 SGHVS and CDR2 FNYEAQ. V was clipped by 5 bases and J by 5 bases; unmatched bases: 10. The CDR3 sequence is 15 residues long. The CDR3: CASSPNSGNGETQYF. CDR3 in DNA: TGTGCCAGCAGCCCCAATAGCGGGAATGGGGAGACCCAGTACTTC. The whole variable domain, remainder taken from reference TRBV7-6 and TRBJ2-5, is GAGVSQSPRYKVTKRGQDVALRCDPISGHVSLYWYRQALGQGPEFLTYFNYEAQQDKSGLPNDRFSAERPEGSISTLTIQRTEQRDSAMYRCASSPNSGNGETQYFGPGTRLLVL.

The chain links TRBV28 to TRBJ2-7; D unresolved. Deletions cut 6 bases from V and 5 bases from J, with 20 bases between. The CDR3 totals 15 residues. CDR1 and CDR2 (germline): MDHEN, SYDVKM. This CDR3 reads CASRTEIAGIHEQYF. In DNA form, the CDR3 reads TGTGCCAGCAGGACCGAAATAGCCGGTATCCACGAGCAGTACTTC.

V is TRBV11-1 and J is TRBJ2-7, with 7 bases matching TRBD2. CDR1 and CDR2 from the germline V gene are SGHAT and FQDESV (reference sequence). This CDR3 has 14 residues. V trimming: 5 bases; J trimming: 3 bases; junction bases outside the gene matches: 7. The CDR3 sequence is CASSPLTGGYEQYF. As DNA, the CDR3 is TGTGCCAGCAGCCCCCTTACGGGAGGCTACGAGCAGTACTTC.

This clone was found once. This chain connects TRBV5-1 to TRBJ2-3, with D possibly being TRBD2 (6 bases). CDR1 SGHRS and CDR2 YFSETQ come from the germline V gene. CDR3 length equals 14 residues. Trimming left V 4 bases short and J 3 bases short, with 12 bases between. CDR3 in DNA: TGCGCCAGCAGCACAACTAGCAGTACAGATACGCAGTATTTT. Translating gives CASSTTSSTDTQYF.

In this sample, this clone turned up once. Written as DNA, the CDR3 is TGTGCCAGCAGGAGCGGGATATCCTATGGCTACACCTTC. Protein product: CASRSGISYGYTF. The chain joins TRBV27 to TRBJ1-2, with no clear D. V was trimmed by 6 bases and J by 4 bases, leaving 12 bases between them. The CDR3 covers 13 residues. Germline CDR1 is MNHEY and CDR2 is SMNVEV (reference sequence).